This T cell receptor (beta chain) comes out of a study of T cells in Graves' hyperthyroidism and ophthalmopathy (dated by TCRdb to the late 2010s). For the study in its entirety: Peripheral blood was sampled at the time of initial diagnosis, prior to any treatment. A discovery cohort of approximately 97 patients, 43 with Graves' ophthalmopathy and roughly 59 with stable Graves' hyperthyroidism, was used to find distinguishing TCR V-J signatures. An independent validation cohort of around 19 hyperthyroidism patients and about 15 patients who later progressed to ophthalmopathy tested prospective prediction of ophthalmopathy. For training and testing, the 100 or so patients in the discovery cohort were randomly divided in a 7:3 ratio. In six Graves' hyperthyroidism patients, the study also compared T-cell repertoires from thyroid tissue with T-cell repertoires from blood. Following sampling, methimazole starting at 30 mg daily was given to hyperthyroidism patients, and high-dose intravenous methylprednisolone was given to ophthalmopathy patients. TCR Vbeta CDR3 sequencing of roughly 140 peripheral blood samples (over 40 ophthalmopathy, roughly 72 hyperthyroidism and roughly 17 progressor patients) is reported in the paper. General conclusions and limits of the study: No statistical method was used to fix the sample size in advance, and group allocation was not hidden from the investigators. Most expanded thyroid clonotypes (frequency above 0.001) were also detected in blood, suggesting blood repertoires may reflect thyroid immune responses. During validation, the model predicted progression to ophthalmopathy a median of about 6.5 months ahead of onset, with almost 71% sensitivity and around 72% specificity. A 13 V-J signature model separated ophthalmopathy from stable hyperthyroidism, with approximately 86% sensitivity and roughly 82% specificity in cross-validation and 80%/75% in testing.

This clonotype was seen at least ten times. No antigen is known for it. No base-level quality is on record; no much larger clone is a single base apart. CDR1 is given as MNHEY and CDR2 as SMNVEV, both from the germline V gene (reference sequence). The CDR3 has 13 amino acids, counting the end cysteine and phenylalanine. Just CDR3 DNA is preserved here, 39 bases in frame from base 1. V lost 1 base and J lost 3 bases; the stretch between them is 6 bases long. TCR beta CDR3 regions were amplified from RNA transcripts. The first round of RT-PCR for the TCR CDR3 was performed with the HTBI primer set and the Qiagen OneStep RT-PCR kit. The libraries were constructed in a second round of multiplex PCR and then size-selected and purified. Paired-end sequencing of the libraries was performed with 100 bp reads on an Illumina HiSeq2000. On the authors' methods: SOAPnuke was used to process the raw data, with reads discarded if the reads contained adapters or uncalled bases, had a mean Phred below 15, or lacked an exact constant-primer or identifier match. COPE v1.2.5 was used to merge the high-quality paired reads, and each unique nucleotide sequence was defined as a clonotype. MiTCR v1.1 was used to align the clonotypes against IMGT TRBV, TRBD and TRBJ reference segments. Analysis was restricted to V-J combinations with a frequency above 0.0001, which covered about 99% of repertoires. A TCS score was defined as the ratio of F50 (clonal expansion) to E x V (chaos), with BLOSUM62-based TCRdist applied between CDR3 peptides within each V-J. Welch's t-statistics and random forest reduced roughly 530 V-J features to 13, which were used in a naive Bayes classifier (R e1071). TCRdb applied fastp at Q25 and MiXCR to the public reads, then kept only in-frame beta chains. Rows matching on CDR3 protein sequence are summarized as one entry with the most common DNA and genes. The V and J calls, along with clone size, are taken from TCRdb and not from the paper's own processing. Across this sample there are fewer than 600,000 distinct CDR3 sequences, with around 13% seen only once. The biggest ten clones account for about 14% of the sample.

Stable Graves' hyperthyroidism was defined as no progression to ophthalmopathy during 18 months of follow-up. Hyperthyroidism patients were newly diagnosed, had a disease duration of under 2 months, and were aged 18 to 65 years. Any patient with an uncontrolled infection, another autoimmune disease, pregnancy or lactation was excluded. Clinical symptoms, serum thyroxine and TRAb, thyroid ultrasound, and orbital computed tomography formed the basis for the diagnoses. PBMCs were isolated from around 10 ml of fresh peripheral blood by Ficoll-Paque density gradient centrifugation. Total RNA was extracted with Trizol reagent, and quality was checked on an Agilent 2100 Bioanalyzer.

The sample taken for sequencing was blood. The sequence links TRBV27 to TRBJ1-1; TRBD1 is perhaps the D gene, given 5 matching bases. This clonotype originated in a woman in her forties with Graves' hyperthyroidism. The nucleotide sequence reads TGTGCCAGCAGTTTATGGGGGTACACTGAAGCTTTCTTT. Its protein product is CASSLWGYTEAFF.